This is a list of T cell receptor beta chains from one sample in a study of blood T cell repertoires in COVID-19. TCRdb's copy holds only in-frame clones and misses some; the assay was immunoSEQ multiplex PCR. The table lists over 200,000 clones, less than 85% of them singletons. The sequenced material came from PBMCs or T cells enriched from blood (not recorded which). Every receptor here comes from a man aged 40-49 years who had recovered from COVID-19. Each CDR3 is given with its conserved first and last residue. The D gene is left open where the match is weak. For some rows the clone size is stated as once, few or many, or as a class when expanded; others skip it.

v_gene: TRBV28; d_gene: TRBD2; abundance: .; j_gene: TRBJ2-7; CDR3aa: CASSPTSGTDEQYF; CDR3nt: TGTGCCAGCAGCCCGACTAGCGGGACGGACGAGCAGTACTTC
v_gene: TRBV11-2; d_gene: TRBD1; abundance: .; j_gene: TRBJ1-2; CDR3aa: CASSARWGQGGNGYTF; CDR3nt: TGTGCCAGCAGCGCTCGATGGGGACAGGGGGGTAATGGCTACACCTTC
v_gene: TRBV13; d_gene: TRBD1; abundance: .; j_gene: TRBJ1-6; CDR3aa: CASSTYGQGIDSPLHF; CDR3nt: TGTGCCAGCAGCACCTACGGACAGGGAATAGATTCACCCCTCCACTTT
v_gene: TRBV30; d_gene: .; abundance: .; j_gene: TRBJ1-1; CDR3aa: CAWSESMNTEAFF; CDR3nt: TGTGCCTGGAGTGAAAGCATGAACACTGAAGCTTTCTTT
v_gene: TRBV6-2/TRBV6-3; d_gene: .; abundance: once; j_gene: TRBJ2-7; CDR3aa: CASSSLRTASYEQYF; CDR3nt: TGTGCCAGCAGTTCCCTCAGGACAGCTTCCTACGAGCAGTACTTC
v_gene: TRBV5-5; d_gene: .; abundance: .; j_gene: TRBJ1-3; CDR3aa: CASSLAGLAGNTIYF; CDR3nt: TGTGCCAGCAGCTTGGCGGGGTTGGCTGGAAACACCATATATTTT
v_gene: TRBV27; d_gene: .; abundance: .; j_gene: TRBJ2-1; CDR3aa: CASSLSEGIYNEQFF; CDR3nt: TGTGCCAGCAGTTTATCCGAGGGAATCTACAATGAGCAGTTCTTC
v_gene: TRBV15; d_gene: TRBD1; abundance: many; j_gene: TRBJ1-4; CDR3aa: CATRGGGGEHEKLFF; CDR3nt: TGTGCCACCAGAGGAGGAGGGGGCGAACATGAAAAACTGTTTTTT
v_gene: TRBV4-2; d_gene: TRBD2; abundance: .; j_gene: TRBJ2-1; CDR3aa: CASSPFSSGRAIEQFF; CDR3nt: TGTGCCAGCAGCCCCTTCTCTAGCGGGAGGGCCATTGAGCAGTTCTTC
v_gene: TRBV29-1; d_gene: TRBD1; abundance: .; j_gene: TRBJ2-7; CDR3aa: CSANRGAYEQYF; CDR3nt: TGCAGCGCGAACAGGGGTGCCTACGAGCAGTACTTC
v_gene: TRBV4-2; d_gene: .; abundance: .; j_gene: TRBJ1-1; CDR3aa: CASSQDGTEAFF; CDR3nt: TGTGCCAGCAGCCAAGATGGGACAGAAGCTTTCTTT
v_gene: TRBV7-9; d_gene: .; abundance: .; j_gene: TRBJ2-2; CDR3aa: CASSLEPNTGELFF; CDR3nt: TGTGCCAGCAGCTTAGAGCCCAACACCGGGGAGCTGTTTTTT
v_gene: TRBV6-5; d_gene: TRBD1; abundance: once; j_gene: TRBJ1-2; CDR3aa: CASSYRQGTHGYTF; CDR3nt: TGTGCCAGCAGTTACAGACAGGGTACCCATGGCTACACCTTC
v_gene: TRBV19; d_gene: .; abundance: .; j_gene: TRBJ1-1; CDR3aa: CASSIGLQGGVGAFF; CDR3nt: TGTGCCAGTAGTATAGGGTTACAGGGAGGGGTAGGAGCTTTCTTT
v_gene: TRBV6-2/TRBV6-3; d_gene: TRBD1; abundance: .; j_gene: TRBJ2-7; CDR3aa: CASSPTSLQGSYEQYF; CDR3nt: TGTGCCAGCAGTCCCACCTCATTACAGGGGTCCTACGAGCAGTACTTC
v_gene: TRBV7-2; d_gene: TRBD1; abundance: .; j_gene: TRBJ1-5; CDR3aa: CASSFTGVSNQPQHF; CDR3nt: TGTGCCAGCAGCTTCACAGGGGTTAGCAATCAGCCCCAGCATTTT
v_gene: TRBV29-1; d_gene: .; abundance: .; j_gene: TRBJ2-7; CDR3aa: CSVEGREPHEQYF; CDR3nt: TGCAGCGTTGAGGGCAGGGAACCCCACGAGCAGTACTTC
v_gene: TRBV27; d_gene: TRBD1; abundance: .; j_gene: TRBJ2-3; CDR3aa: CASSLNLLDRLTDTQYF; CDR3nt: TGTGCCAGCAGTCTAAATCTTTTGGACAGGCTAACAGATACGCAGTATTTT
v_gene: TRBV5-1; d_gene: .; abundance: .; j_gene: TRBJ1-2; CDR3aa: CASSLALQSYGYTF; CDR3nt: TGCGCCAGCAGCTTGGCCTTACAGTCATATGGCTACACCTTC
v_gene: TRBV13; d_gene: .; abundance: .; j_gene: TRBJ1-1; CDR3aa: CASSLSSGTEAFF; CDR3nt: TGTGCCAGCAGCTTAAGTTCAGGGACTGAAGCTTTCTTT
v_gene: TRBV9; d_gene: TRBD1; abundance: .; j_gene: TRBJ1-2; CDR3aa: CASSADRDGFDYGYTF; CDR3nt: TGTGCCAGCAGCGCGGACAGGGATGGTTTCGACTATGGCTACACCTTC
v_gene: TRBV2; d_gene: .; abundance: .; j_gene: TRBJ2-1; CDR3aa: CASSVDSGTYNEQFF; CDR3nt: TGTGCCAGCAGTGTGGATAGCGGAACCTACAATGAGCAGTTCTTC
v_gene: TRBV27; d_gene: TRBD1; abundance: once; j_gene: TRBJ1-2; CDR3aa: CASSRQGANYGYTF; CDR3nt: TGTGCCAGCAGTCGGCAGGGGGCGAACTATGGCTACACCTTC
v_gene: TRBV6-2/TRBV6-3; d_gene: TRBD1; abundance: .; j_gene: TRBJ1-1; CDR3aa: CASSPGTGVTEAFF; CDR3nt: TGTGCCAGCAGTCCCGGGACAGGAGTAACTGAAGCTTTCTTT
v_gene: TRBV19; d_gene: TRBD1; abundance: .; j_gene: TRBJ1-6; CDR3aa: CASSPGQVSPLHF; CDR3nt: TGTGCCAGTAGTCCGGGACAGGTTTCACCCCTCCACTTT
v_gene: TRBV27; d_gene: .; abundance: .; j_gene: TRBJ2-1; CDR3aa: CASSLNPIQGNEQFF; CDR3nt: TGTGCCAGCAGCCTTAATCCAATACAGGGCAATGAGCAGTTCTTC
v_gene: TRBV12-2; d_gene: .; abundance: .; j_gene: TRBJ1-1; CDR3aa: CASRSRQGKPLGYTEAFF; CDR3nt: TGTGCAAGTCGCTCGAGACAGGGGAAGCCCTTGGGGTACACTGAAGCTTTCTTT
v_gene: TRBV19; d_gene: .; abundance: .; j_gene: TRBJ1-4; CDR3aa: CASSISESTNEKLFF; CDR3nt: TGTGCCAGTAGTATCTCGGAGTCAACTAATGAAAAACTGTTTTTT
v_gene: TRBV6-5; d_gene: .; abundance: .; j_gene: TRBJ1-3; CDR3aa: CASSYAFPERNTIYF; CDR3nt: TGTGCCAGCAGTTATGCATTCCCGGAGAGAAACACCATATATTTT
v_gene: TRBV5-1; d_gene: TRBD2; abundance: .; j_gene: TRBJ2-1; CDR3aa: CASGWTSSNEQFF; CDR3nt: TGCGCCAGCGGGTGGACTAGCAGCAATGAGCAGTTCTTC
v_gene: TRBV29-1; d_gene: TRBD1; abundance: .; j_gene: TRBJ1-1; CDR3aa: CSVYVPGQGGMNTEAFF; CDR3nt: TGCAGCGTTTATGTGCCGGGACAGGGCGGAATGAACACTGAAGCTTTCTTT
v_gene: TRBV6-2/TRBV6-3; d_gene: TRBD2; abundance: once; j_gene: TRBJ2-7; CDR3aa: CASSYSVTSGLTYEQYF; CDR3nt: TGTGCCAGCAGTTACTCGGTAACTAGCGGCTTAACCTACGAGCAGTACTTC
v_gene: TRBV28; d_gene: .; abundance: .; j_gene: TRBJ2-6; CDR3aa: CASVLSGANVLTF; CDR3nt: TGTGCCAGCGTCTTATCTGGGGCCAACGTCCTGACTTTC
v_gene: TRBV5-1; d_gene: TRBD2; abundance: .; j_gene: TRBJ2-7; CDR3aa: CASSLLAGKYEQYF; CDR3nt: TGCGCCAGCAGCCTGCTAGCGGGGAAGTACGAGCAGTACTTC
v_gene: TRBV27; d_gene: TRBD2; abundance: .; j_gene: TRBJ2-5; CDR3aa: CASSSLRGLAGGTQYF; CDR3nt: TGTGCCAGCTCTTCCCTCAGAGGACTAGCGGGAGGCACCCAGTACTTC
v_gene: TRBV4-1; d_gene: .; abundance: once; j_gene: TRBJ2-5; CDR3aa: CASSPRVTGWGAGNQETQYF; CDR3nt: TGCGCCAGCAGCCCACGCGTGACAGGGTGGGGGGCAGGAAACCAAGAGACCCAGTACTTC
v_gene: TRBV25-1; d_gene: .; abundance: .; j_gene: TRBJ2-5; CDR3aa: CASRQETQYF; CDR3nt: TGTGCCAGCCGTCAAGAGACCCAGTACTTC
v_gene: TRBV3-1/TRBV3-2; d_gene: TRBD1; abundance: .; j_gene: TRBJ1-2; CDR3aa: CASSQLGQGRYGYTF; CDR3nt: TGTGCCAGCAGCCAACTTGGACAGGGGAGATATGGCTACACCTTC
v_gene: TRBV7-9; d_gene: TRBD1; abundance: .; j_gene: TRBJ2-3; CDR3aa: CASSSDRSTDTQYF; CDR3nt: TGTGCCAGCAGCTCGGACAGGAGCACAGATACGCAGTATTTT
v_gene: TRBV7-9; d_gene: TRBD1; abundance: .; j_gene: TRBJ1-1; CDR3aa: CASSAGQGRTEAFF; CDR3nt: TGTGCCAGCAGCGCCGGACAGGGGAGGACTGAAGCTTTCTTT
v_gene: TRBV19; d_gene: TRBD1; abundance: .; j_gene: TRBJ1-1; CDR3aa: CASSILQGAFQTFF; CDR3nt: TGTGCCAGTAGTATTCTCCAGGGGGCCTTTCAAACTTTCTTT
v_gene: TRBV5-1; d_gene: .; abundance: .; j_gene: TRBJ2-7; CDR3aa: CASSFADSFSEQYF; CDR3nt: TGCGCCAGCAGCTTCGCGGACAGCTTCTCCGAGCAGTACTTC
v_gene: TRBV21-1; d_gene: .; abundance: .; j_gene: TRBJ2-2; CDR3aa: CASSHRDRELRGGNTGELFF; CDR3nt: TGTGCCAGCAGCCACCGGGACAGGGAACTGAGAGGGGGGAACACCGGGGAGCTGTTTTTT
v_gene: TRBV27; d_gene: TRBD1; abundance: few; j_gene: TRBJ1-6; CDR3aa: CASSLNTGGLGSPLHF; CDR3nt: TGTGCCAGCAGTTTGAACACAGGGGGACTGGGTTCACCCCTCCACTTT
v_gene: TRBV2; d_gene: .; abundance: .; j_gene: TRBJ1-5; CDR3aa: CASSDQGTRNQPQHF; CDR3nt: TGTGCCAGCAGTGATCAGGGGACGAGGAATCAGCCCCAGCATTTT
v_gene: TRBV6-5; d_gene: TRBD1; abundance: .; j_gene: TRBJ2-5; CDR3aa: CASSQGALETQYF; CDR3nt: TGTGCCAGCAGTCAGGGGGCACTAGAGACCCAGTACTTC
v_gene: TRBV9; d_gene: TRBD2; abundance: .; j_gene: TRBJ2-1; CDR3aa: CASSVLADSYNEQFF; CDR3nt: TGTGCCAGCAGCGTACTAGCGGACTCCTACAATGAGCAGTTCTTC
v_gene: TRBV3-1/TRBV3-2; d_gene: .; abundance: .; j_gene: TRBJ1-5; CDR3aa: CASSQKGRGQPQHF; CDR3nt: TGTGCCAGCAGCCAAAAGGGTCGGGGGCAGCCCCAGCATTTT
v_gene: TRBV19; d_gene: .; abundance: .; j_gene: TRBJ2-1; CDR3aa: CASSLLNEQFF; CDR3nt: TGTGCCAGCTCACTCCTAAATGAGCAGTTCTTC
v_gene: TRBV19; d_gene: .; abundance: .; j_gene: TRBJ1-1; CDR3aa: CASYRDRGTEAFF; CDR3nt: TGTGCCAGTTACAGGGACCGGGGCACTGAAGCTTTCTTT
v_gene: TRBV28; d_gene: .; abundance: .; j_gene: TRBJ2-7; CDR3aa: CASRSGLIYEQYF; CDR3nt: TGTGCCAGCAGGAGTGGGCTAATCTACGAGCAGTACTTC